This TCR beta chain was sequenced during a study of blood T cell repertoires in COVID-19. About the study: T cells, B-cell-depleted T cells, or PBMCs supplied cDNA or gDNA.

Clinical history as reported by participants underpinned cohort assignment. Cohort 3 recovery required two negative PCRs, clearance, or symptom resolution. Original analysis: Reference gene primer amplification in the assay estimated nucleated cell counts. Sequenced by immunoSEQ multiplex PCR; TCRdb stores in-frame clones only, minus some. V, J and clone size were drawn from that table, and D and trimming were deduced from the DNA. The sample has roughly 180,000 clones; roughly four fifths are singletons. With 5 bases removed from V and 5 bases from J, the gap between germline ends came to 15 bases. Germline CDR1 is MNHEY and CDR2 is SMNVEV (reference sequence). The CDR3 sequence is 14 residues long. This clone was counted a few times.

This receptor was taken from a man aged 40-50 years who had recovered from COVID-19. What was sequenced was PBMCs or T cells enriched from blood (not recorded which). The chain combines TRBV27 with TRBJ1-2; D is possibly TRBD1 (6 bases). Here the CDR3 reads CASSPPGGWYGYTF. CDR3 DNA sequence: TGTGCCAGCAGTCCCCCGGGGGGCTGGTATGGCTACACCTTC.